The following is a T cell receptor (beta chain) sequence with its context. CDR3 size: 13 residues. Germline CDR1 and CDR2: SGHAT and FQNNGV. V dropped 6 bases and J dropped 0 bases, with 6 bases sitting between them. This entry comes from a study of shared clonotypes between healthy human individuals. This table comes from immunoSEQ multiplex PCR, and its TCRdb copy is limited to in-frame clones, with some not included. Of some 2,400,000 clones detected, roughly 95% appear once; the ten largest clones hold 0.1% to 0.15%. V and J are TRBV11-2 and TRBJ2-4; unclear D gene. The receptor was isolated from a man between 18 and 29 years old in good health. The sequenced material came from naive CD4+ T cells sorted from blood. Subset reported: CD45RA+ positively selected. CDR3 bases: TGTGCCAGCAGAGGGATAGCCAAAAACATTCAGTACTTC. Translation gives CASRGIAKNIQYF.